This TCR beta chain derives from a study of spatial heterogeneity in lung cancer. Specified time point: sample taken at primary tumor resection. Sequencing of whole RNA from tumor, nontumor lung or frozen PBMC involved no sorting. Every cDNA TCR molecule received its own unique molecular identifier. Each CDR3 protein gets one entry after TCRdb re-called the 5' RACE reads with MiXCR. The sample holds roughly 48,000 distinct CDR3 sequences; approximately 5% are singletons and the top ten take 11%. In its sample, this clonotype was seen many times. The receptor comes from a male donor with early-stage non-small cell lung cancer. The sample here was PBMCs, taken at surgery.

The CDR3: CASSYTELAAADNEQFF. The CDR3 nucleotides are TGTGCCAGCAGTTACACTGAACTAGCGGCAGCAGACAATGAGCAGTTCTTC. This sequence joins TRBV6-5 and TRBJ2-1, with 8 bases that match TRBD2. The CDR3 is made up of 17 amino acids. The trim removed 2 bases at V and 5 bases at J, leaving 11 bases unmatched. Per germline, CDR1 MNHEY and CDR2 SVGAGI.